This T cell receptor beta chain was sequenced for a study of blood T cell repertoires in COVID-19. About the research overall: COVID-19 samples, acute and convalescent, were from the United States, Italy and Spain. The analysed material was cDNA or gDNA that came from T cells, B-cell-depleted T cells, or PBMCs.

Authors' methods: By means of reference gene primer amplification, nucleated cell counts were estimated. Profiling relied on immunoSEQ multiplex PCR, and the TCRdb table lists in-frame clones only, not all of them. The V and J calls and clone size were taken over from that table, and D and trimming were inferred from the DNA. This sample yields about 89,000 clones, of which about 74% are seen a single time; under 50% belongs to the top ten. Trimming took 5 bases from V and 2 from J; bases not matched to a gene: 7. This CDR3 has 15 residues. In germline, CDR1 is SGHTA, CDR2 FQGNSA. The sequence derives from a human donor in a cohort sampled during active COVID-19. The chain is built from TRBV7-2 and TRBJ2-7; 9 nucleotides align to TRBD2. The sample comprised peripheral blood. The CDR3 spells CASSGRTSEAYEQYF. CDR3 coding DNA: TGTGCCAGCAGCGGTCGGACTAGCGAGGCCTACGAGCAGTACTTC. The full variable domain, in which reference TRBV7-2 and TRBJ2-7 provide the parts outside the CDR3, is GAGVSQSPSNKVTEKGKDVELRCDPISGHTALYWYRQSLGQGLEFLIYFQGNSAPDKSGLPSDRFSAERTGGSVSTLTIQRTQQEDSAVYLCASSGRTSEAYEQYFGPGTRLTVT.